These 12 T cell receptor beta chains share one sample of origin, sequenced in a study of beta chain features in type 1 diabetes. Whole-study findings and limits: Among all four CD4+ subsets, Type 1 diabetes patients had TCRB CDR3s that were moderately but significantly shorter.

No antigen has been identified for these receptors. Expressed TCRB transcripts got sequenced, as all isolated RNA was reverse transcribed. Some clones are missing from TCRdb's copy, which holds only in-frame ones; the method was immunoSEQ multiplex PCR. The sample lists fewer than 450,000 clones, roughly 13% occurring once. Sequenced: naive CD4+ T cells from blood. The receptors were gathered from a woman between 18 and 30 years old with type 1 diabetes.

The chain joins TRBV7-3 to TRBJ2-1; 9 nucleotides align to TRBD2. The CDR3 sequence is 17 residues long. Germline V gene data show CDR1 as SGHTA and CDR2 as FQGTGA. The junction had 14 bases not matched to a gene; V was cut back by 5 bases and J by 6 bases. CDR3 amino acids: CASSPIGGAGGPNEQFF. The CDR3 coding sequence is TGTGCCAGCAGCCCAATCGGGGGGGCGGGAGGGCCCAATGAGCAGTTCTTC.

The V and J genes are TRBV7-2 and TRBJ2-1; 8 bases agree with TRBD2. V lost 4 bases and J lost 6; bases outside the gene matches: 11. The CDR3 is 16 amino acids. The germline CDR1 and CDR2 sequences are SGHTA and FQGNSA. The CDR3 loop reads CASSSHTSGGFNEQFF. The CDR3, as DNA: TGTGCCAGCAGCTCCCATACTAGCGGCGGGTTCAATGAGCAGTTCTTC.

This chain links TRBV2 with TRBJ1-4; no definite D call. Germline loops: CDR1 SNHLY, CDR2 FYNNEI. This CDR3 has 12 amino acids. Trimming left V 5 bases short and J 4 bases short, with 5 bases between. The CDR3 reads CASSPVNEKLFF. CDR3 bases: TGTGCCAGCAGTCCCGTTAATGAAAAACTGTTTTTT.

This clone has more than one count but fewer than ten. The chain joins TRBV6-5 to TRBJ1-2; TRBD1 matches at 7 bases. The CDR3 has 14 amino acids. J lost 4 bases, V lost 0 bases, and 2 bases had no gene match. CDR1 is MNHEY, CDR2 SVGAGI, per germline. CDR3 DNA sequence: TGTGCCAGCAGTTACTCTGGGACAGCCTATGGCTACACCTTC. Translation gives CASSYSGTAYGYTF.

Only a few counts were recorded for this clone. The chain employs TRBV13 and TRBJ2-7; 12 bases agree with TRBD2. Looked up from germline, CDR1 is PRHDT and CDR2 is FYEKMQ (reference sequence). CDR3 size: 15 residues. The ends lost 3 bases at V and 5 bases at J; junction bases unmatched: 5. The CDR3 is CASSLRLAGEDEQYF. In DNA, the CDR3 is TGTGCCAGCAGCTTGAGACTAGCGGGAGAGGACGAGCAGTACTTC.

This clone has only a few counts. V usage is TRBV18 and J usage is TRBJ1-2; the D gene is possibly TRBD1 (5 bases). Germline CDR1 reads KGHSH; CDR2 reads LQKENI. Trimming took 4 bases from V and 6 from J, leaving 12 bases between them. The CDR3 has 13 amino acids. The CDR3 protein is CASSRSGNDGYTF. For the CDR3, the DNA is TGTGCCAGCTCACGGTCAGGGAATGATGGCTACACCTTC.

The chain carries TRBV30 and TRBJ2-1; 7 bases are a match to TRBD2. The CDR3 consists of 14 residues. In germline, CDR1 is GTSNPN, CDR2 SVGIG (reference sequence). V lost 2 bases and J lost 7; bases outside the gene matches: 8. Here the CDR3 reads CAWSPGGSSNEQFF. DNA of the CDR3: TGTGCCTGGAGTCCCGGCGGGAGCAGTAATGAGCAGTTCTTC.

The rearrangement uses TRBV27 and TRBJ1-2; TRBD1 aligns across 8 bases. Germline assignment: CDR1 MNHEY and CDR2 SMNVEV (reference sequence). The CDR3 runs 14 residues. V trimming: 4 bases; J trimming: 4 bases; junction bases outside the gene matches: 5. This chain's CDR3 is CASSSGQGVYGYTF. CDR3 DNA: TGTGCCAGCAGTTCAGGACAGGGAGTCTATGGCTACACCTTC.

CDR3 coding DNA: TGTGCCTGTGGGCTAGCGGGAGGGGTGGTCCCCTACGAGCAGTACTTC. Translated, it gives CACGLAGGVVPYEQYF. This chain joins TRBV6-6 and TRBJ2-7; 12 nucleotides line up with TRBD2. The CDR3 totals 16 residues. Germline V gene sequence: CDR1 MNHNY, CDR2 SVGAGI (reference sequence). Germline trimming cut 11 bases from V and 2 bases from J; bases unmatched to any gene: 13.

In its sample, this clone was seen a few times. The gene calls are TRBV7-3 and TRBJ1-1; D remains unclear. This CDR3 has 13 amino acids. V was clipped by 5 bases and J by 1 base, with 8 bases between them. The germline gives CDR1 SGHTA, CDR2 FQGTGA. The CDR3 reads CASSRQWNTEAFF. CDR3 coding DNA: TGTGCCAGCAGCCGACAATGGAACACTGAAGCTTTCTTT.

This clone occurred a few times. This rearrangement joins TRBV9 to TRBJ2-5; TRBD2 agrees at 7 bases. This CDR3 is 15 amino acids long. Germline loops: CDR1 SGDLS, CDR2 YYNGEE. J lost 7 bases, V lost 4 bases, and 13 bases had no gene match. Here the CDR3 reads CASSSSGLAAGTQYF. The CDR3 DNA reads as TGTGCCAGCAGCAGTAGCGGGCTAGCTGCGGGGACCCAGTACTTC.

This clone came up a few times. V is TRBV19 and J is TRBJ1-2; TRBD1 matches at 7 bases. V lost 3 bases, J lost 3 bases, and 7 bases stayed unmatched. The CDR3 consists of 15 residues. Per germline, CDR1 LNHDA and CDR2 SQIVND (reference sequence). The CDR3 protein is CASSIARQGYYGYTF. CDR3 bases: TGTGCCAGTAGTATCGCGCGACAGGGCTACTATGGCTACACCTTC.